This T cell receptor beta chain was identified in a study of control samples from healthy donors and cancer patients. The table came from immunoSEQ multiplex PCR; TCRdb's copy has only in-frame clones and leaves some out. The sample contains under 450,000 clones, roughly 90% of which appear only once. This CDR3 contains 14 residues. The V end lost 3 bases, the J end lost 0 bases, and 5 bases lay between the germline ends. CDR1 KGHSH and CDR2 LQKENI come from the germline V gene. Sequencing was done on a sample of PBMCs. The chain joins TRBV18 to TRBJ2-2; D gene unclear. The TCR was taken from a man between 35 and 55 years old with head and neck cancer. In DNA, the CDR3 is TGTGCCAGCTCACCCCTAGCGAACACCGGGGAGCTGTTTTTT. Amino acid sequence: CASSPLANTGELFF.